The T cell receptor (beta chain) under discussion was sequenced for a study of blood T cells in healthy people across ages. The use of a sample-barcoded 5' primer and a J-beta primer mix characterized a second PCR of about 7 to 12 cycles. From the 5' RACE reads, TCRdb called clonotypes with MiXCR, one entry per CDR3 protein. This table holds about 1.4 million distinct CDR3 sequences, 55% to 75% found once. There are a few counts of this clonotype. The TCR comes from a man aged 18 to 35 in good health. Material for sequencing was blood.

This CDR3 is CAISPQGSGNTIYF. The CDR3 nucleotides are TGTGCCATCAGTCCACAGGGATCTGGAAACACCATATATTTT. The chain combines TRBV10-3 with TRBJ1-3, with a tentative D call TRBD1 (6 bases). V was cut by 5 bases and J by 1 base, with 9 bases left in between. The CDR3 is 14 amino acids. Looked up from germline, CDR1 is ENHRY and CDR2 is SYGVKD.